Following are 30 T cell receptor beta chains from one sample sequenced in a study of T cell responses to AZD1222 COVID-19 vaccine. Clones were sequenced by immunoSEQ multiplex PCR, and TCRdb holds only the in-frame ones, with some missing. The sample has 120,000 or so clones, 88% seen once. Sequenced material: peripheral blood, taken on day 0 of AZD1222 vaccination. Receptors originate from an adult in good health.

Comment on this clone: The same CDR3 is also encoded by other DNA sequences in this sample. The V call is TRBV20-1, the J call TRBJ2-5; no definite D call. Trimming took 1 base from V and 5 from J, leaving 5 bases between them. The CDR3 spans 11 residues. Germline V gene sequence: CDR1 DFQATT, CDR2 SNEGSKA (reference sequence). CDR3 region: CSARGSETQYF. In DNA form, the CDR3 reads TGCAGTGCTAGAGGTTCGGAGACCCAGTACTTC.

This rearrangement joins TRBV27 to TRBJ1-2; D gene unclear. Germline V gives CDR1 MNHEY, CDR2 SMNVEV (reference sequence). V gave up 6 bases and J gave up 4 bases, with 6 bases separating them. The CDR3 spans 11 residues. CDR3 sequence reads: CASRYGYGYTF. Here the CDR3 DNA reads TGTGCCAGCAGATATGGCTATGGCTACACCTTC.

The chain uses TRBV9 and TRBJ2-1; a possible D gene is TRBD1 (6 bases). The germline gives CDR1 SGDLS, CDR2 YYNGEE. V lost 5 bases, J lost 4 bases, and 13 bases lay in between. The CDR3 is 14 residues long. As DNA, the CDR3 is TGTGCCAGCAGTACAGGGACACAATACAATGAGCAGTTCTTC. It specifies CASSTGTQYNEQFF.

CDR3: CAISDGLAGGGANVLTF. DNA for the CDR3: TGTGCCATCAGTGACGGGCTAGCGGGAGGTGGGGCCAACGTCCTGACTTTC. The chain employs TRBV10-3 and TRBJ2-6; 11 bases line up with TRBD2. Germline CDR1 is ENHRY and CDR2 is SYGVKD. This CDR3 region has 17 residues. V shed 3 bases and J 3 bases; nucleotides not matched to a gene: 4.

The chain recombines TRBV11-2 with TRBJ1-3, with TRBD1 matching over 8 bases. The CDR3 loop spans 14 amino acids. CDR1 and CDR2 from the germline V gene are SGHAT and FQNNGV. V lost 5 bases, J lost 8 bases, and 8 bases stayed unmatched. As DNA, the CDR3 is TGTGCCAGCAGCCCAACAGGGGGAAGGGACACCATATATTTT. Amino acids: CASSPTGGRDTIYF.

This rearrangement joins TRBV24-1 to TRBJ1-1; D gene ambiguous. The CDR3 consists of 13 residues. Trimming left V 1 base short and J 5 bases short, with 7 bases between. Germline CDR1 is KGHDR and CDR2 is SFDVKD. The CDR3 protein is CATSDFAGTEAFF. The CDR3 DNA reads as TGTGCCACCAGTGATTTCGCTGGAACTGAAGCTTTCTTT.

V and J are TRBV14 and TRBJ1-1; no reliable D call. Germline-derived CDR1 and CDR2 are SGHDN and FVKESK. The CDR3 loop spans 14 amino acids. V lost 4 bases, J lost 5 bases, and 14 bases lay in between. The CDR3 bases are TGTGCCAGCAGCCCGAGACTCGGATGGACTGAAGCTTTCTTT. Its translation is CASSPRLGWTEAFF.

The chain couples TRBV21-1 to TRBJ2-7; the table calls TRBD1, which could not be checked here. TRBV21-1 constitutes a pseudogene. CDR3 size: 13 residues. CDR3 sequence reads: CASTRQWTYEQYF. The CDR3, as DNA: TGTGCCAGCACAAGACAGTGGACCTACGAGCAGTACTTC.

The CDR3 sequence: CASSIIGLAGGILANTGELFF. CDR3 DNA sequence: TGTGCCAGTAGTATAATAGGGCTGGCAGGGGGCATTTTAGCGAACACCGGGGAGCTGTTTTTT. The V and J genes are TRBV19 and TRBJ2-2; TRBD1 matches 8 bases. Germline V lookup: CDR1 LNHDA, CDR2 SQIVND (reference sequence). The V and J ends lost 2 bases and 0 bases, in that order; junction bases with no gene match: 17. This CDR3 has 21 amino acids.

The chain recombines TRBV5-1 with TRBJ2-2; TRBD1 agrees at 7 bases. Trimming removed 4 bases from V and 5 bases from J; junction bases left unmatched: 14. Germline V lookup: CDR1 SGHRS, CDR2 YFSETQ. There are 17 residues in the CDR3. The chain's CDR3 is CASSGWQGQLPTGELFF. As DNA, the CDR3 is TGCGCCAGCAGCGGATGGCAGGGACAGCTTCCGACCGGGGAGCTGTTTTTT. The whole variable domain, filled in from reference TRBV5-1 and TRBJ2-2, reads KAGVTQTPRYLIKTRGQQVTLSCSPISGHRSVSWYQQTPGQGLQFLFEYFSETQRNKGNFPGRFSGRQFSNSRSEMNVSTLELGDSALYLCASSGWQGQLPTGELFFGEGSRLTVL.

The rearrangement links TRBV6-2 or TRBV6-3 to TRBJ2-5; 7 bases match TRBD1. Germline CDR1 MNHEY, CDR2 SVGEGT. The CDR3 sequence is 18 residues long. V shed 2 bases and J 1 base; nucleotides not matched to a gene: 13. CDR3 protein: CASSYIGDSRLFQETQYF. The CDR3 DNA reads as TGTGCCAGCAGTTACATCGGGGACAGCCGACTATTCCAAGAGACCCAGTACTTC.

The chain's CDR3 is CASSLGLINTGELFF. As DNA, the CDR3 is TGTGCCAGCAGCTTGGGACTGATAAACACCGGGGAGCTGTTTTTT. The chain has TRBV5-6 and TRBJ2-2, with no clear D. Germline values: CDR1 SGHDT, CDR2 YYEEEE. V lost 0 bases to trimming and J lost 2 bases, with 8 bases between them. This CDR3 region has 15 residues.

This clone was detected only once. V gene TRBV3-1 (or the pseudogene TRBV3-2) combines with J gene TRBJ1-5, with D possibly matching TRBD1 (6 bases). This CDR3 is built from 16 residues. V gave up 0 bases and J gave up 3 bases, with 12 bases separating them. Germline assignment: CDR1 LGHDT and CDR2 YNNKEL (reference sequence). CDR3 region: CASSQDPQGLNQPQHF. The CDR3 DNA reads as TGTGCCAGCAGCCAAGATCCCCAGGGGCTCAATCAGCCCCAGCATTTT.

V and J are TRBV6-5 and TRBJ2-7, with 8 bases that match TRBD1. CDR1 is MNHEY and CDR2 is SVGAGI in the germline V gene. The CDR3 is 14 residues long. V dropped 7 bases and J dropped 6; count of bases not matched to a gene: 11. The DNA for the CDR3 is TGTGCCAGCAACCACAGGGGGGAAGGGTTCGAGCAGTACTTC. Its translation is CASNHRGEGFEQYF.

The chain combines TRBV21-1 with TRBJ2-2; no DNA check was done on the table's D call, TRBD1. TRBV21-1 is assigned pseudogene status. The CDR3 is 16 amino acids. The CDR3 protein is CASSKGKGAKTGELFF. In DNA form, the CDR3 reads TGTGCCAGCAGCAAAGGAAAGGGGGCGAAAACCGGGGAGCTGTTTTTT.

On this clone: The junction departs from the called germline gene at one end, perhaps through a read error. J is TRBJ2-5 and V is TRBV7-7; 15 bases line up with TRBD2. The germline gives CDR1 SSHAT, CDR2 FNYEAQ (reference sequence). This CDR3 region has 17 residues. The CDR3 bases are TGTGCTAGCAGCTTAGGGACTAGCGGGGGGCTGCAAGAGACCCAGTACTTC. It translates to CASSLGTSGGLQETQYF. Based on the CDR3 plus reference TRBV7-7 and TRBJ2-5, the full variable domain is GAGVSQSPRYKVTKRGQDVTLRCDPISSHATLYWYQQALGQGPEFLTYFNYEAQPDKSGLPSDRFSAERPEGSISTLTIQRTEQRDSAMYRCASSLGTSGGLQETQYFGPGTRLLVL.

The rearrangement uses TRBV15 and TRBJ1-3; D not certain. The V end was cut by 8 bases, the J end by 9 bases, with 11 bases between. Germline values: CDR1 LNHNV, CDR2 YYDKDF (reference sequence). The CDR3 consists of 11 residues. The CDR3 protein is CATGSLGTIYF. The CDR3 DNA reads as TGTGCCACCGGATCTTTGGGCACCATATATTTT.

This chain uses TRBV3-1 (or the pseudogene TRBV3-2) with TRBJ2-7; D is ambiguous. The CDR3 extends over 13 amino acids. V was shortened by 4 bases and J by 4 bases, with 11 bases between the two germline ends. Germline CDR1 LGHDT, CDR2 YNNKEL (reference sequence). The DNA of the CDR3 is TGTGCCAGCAGCCGGGGTTTGGGATACGAGCAGTACTTC. It yields the protein CASSRGLGYEQYF.

The chain has TRBV5-8 and TRBJ2-5; maybe TRBD2 (6 bases). This CDR3 comprises 13 residues. The V and J ends lost 2 bases and 6 bases respectively, with 11 bases between them. Looked up from germline, CDR1 is SGHTS and CDR2 is YDEGEE. This CDR3 is CASSLASAQTQYF. CDR3 DNA sequence: TGTGCCAGCAGCTTAGCTAGCGCGCAGACCCAGTACTTC.

This chain joins TRBV6-2 or TRBV6-3 and TRBJ1-4, with unresolved D. Trimming removed 6 bases from V and 2 bases from J, with 13 bases in between. Germline-derived CDR1 and CDR2 are MNHEY and SVGEGT. The CDR3 length is 15 residues. The CDR3 coding sequence is TGTGCCAGCAGCACAATCTCCGGGACTAATGAAAAACTGTTTTTT. Its translation is CASSTISGTNEKLFF.

The genes are TRBV12-3 or TRBV12-4 and TRBJ1-3; D is uncertain. Trimming shortened V by 9 bases and J by 0 bases, and 9 bases separated the two germline ends. The CDR3 runs to 13 residues. CDR3 nucleotide sequence: TGTGCCAGTGACCTACGCTCTGGAAACACCATATATTTT. Encoded protein: CASDLRSGNTIYF.

The CDR3 loop is CASSDVGGDYEQYF. The CDR3 DNA follows: TGTGCCAGCAGTGACGTAGGGGGAGACTACGAGCAGTACTTC. The V call is TRBV5-4, the J call TRBJ2-7; possibly TRBD1 for D (6 bases). Trimming stripped 5 bases from V and 3 bases from J, with 15 bases between. CDR1 and CDR2 from the germline V gene are SGHNT and YYREEE (reference sequence). The CDR3 runs to 14 residues.

This chain uses TRBV6-5 with TRBJ1-3, with 7 bases fitting TRBD1. This CDR3 comprises 14 residues. CDR1 and CDR2 (germline): MNHEY, SVGAGI. V was clipped by 6 bases and J by 4 bases; unmatched bases: 6. CDR3 region: CASSLGTAGNTIYF. CDR3 DNA: TGTGCCAGCAGCCTTGGGACAGCGGGAAACACCATATATTTT.

This clone has a single count. J is TRBJ1-1 and V is TRBV19; weak D call: TRBD1 (5 bases). The CDR3 runs 15 residues. Germline-derived CDR1 and CDR2 are LNHDA and SQIVND (reference sequence). V lost 0 bases and J lost 1, with 9 bases in between. The CDR3 sequence is CASSIDGGRNTEAFF. The CDR3 DNA reads as TGTGCCAGTAGTATAGACGGGGGAAGGAACACTGAAGCTTTCTTT.

This clone has just one count. The genes are TRBV5-6 and TRBJ1-1; 10 nucleotides align to TRBD1. Trimming removed 3 bases from V and 1 base from J; junction bases left unmatched: 6. Germline-derived CDR1 and CDR2 are SGHDT and YYEEEE. CDR3 length: 16 amino acids. As DNA, the CDR3 is TGTGCCAGCAGCTACCGGACAGGGGGTGCGAACACTGAAGCTTTCTTT. Its translation is CASSYRTGGANTEAFF.

A single count supports this clone. This rearrangement joins TRBV3-1 (or the pseudogene TRBV3-2) to TRBJ2-7, with a possible D match to TRBD1 (5 bases). The CDR3 length is 17 residues. The germline gives CDR1 LGHDT, CDR2 YNNKEL (reference sequence). V dropped 1 base and J dropped 1 base, with 17 bases sitting between them. The CDR3 loop is CASSQGSRASESYEQYF. In DNA form, the CDR3 reads TGTGCCAGCAGCCAAGGGTCCAGGGCGAGTGAATCCTACGAGCAGTACTTC.

This chain links TRBV6-5 with TRBJ1-1, with D unclear. The V gene lost 6 bases and the J gene lost 1 base, with 6 bases spanning the gap. Germline V gives CDR1 MNHEY, CDR2 SVGAGI. The CDR3 runs to 12 residues. DNA for the CDR3: TGTGCCAGCAGGATAGGGAACACTGAAGCTTTCTTT. Its protein is CASRIGNTEAFF.

The chain combines TRBV11-2 with TRBJ1-6; weak D call: TRBD1 (6 bases). V shed 4 bases and J shed 7 bases, with 14 bases lying between them. The CDR3 length is 15 residues. CDR1 SGHAT and CDR2 FQNNGV come from the germline V gene. The CDR3, as DNA: TGTGCCAGCAGCTCGCTGGGGGCGCGAAATTCACCCCTCCACTTT. It encodes CASSSLGARNSPLHF.

J is TRBJ1-1 and V is TRBV7-6, with 8 bases identical to TRBD1. CDR3 length equals 16 residues. The junction had 9 bases not matched to a gene; V was cut back by 1 base and J by 5 bases. Germline V gene data show CDR1 as SGHVS and CDR2 as FNYEAQ. In DNA, the CDR3 is TGTGCCAGCAGCTTAGGGCCAACCAGGGGGCCTACTGAAGCTTTCTTT. Translating it yields CASSLGPTRGPTEAFF.

The rearrangement uses TRBV19 and TRBJ2-7, with 8 bases fitting TRBD2. In germline, CDR1 is LNHDA, CDR2 SQIVND (reference sequence). CDR3 length equals 14 residues. V gave up 4 bases and J gave up 6 bases; unmatched junction bases: 8. The CDR3 sequence is CASSRTGGAFEQYF. DNA of the CDR3: TGTGCCAGTAGTAGGACCGGGGGGGCTTTCGAGCAGTACTTC. Complete variable domain (other parts from reference TRBV19 and TRBJ2-7): DGGITQSPKYLFRKEGQNVTLSCEQNLNHDAMYWYRQDPGQGLRLIYYSQIVNDFQKGDIAEGYSVSREKKESFPLTVTSAQKNPTAFYLCASSRTGGAFEQYFGPGTRLTVT.